The rows below give T cell receptor beta chains drawn from one sample of a study of control samples from healthy donors and cancer patients. Clones were sequenced by immunoSEQ multiplex PCR, and TCRdb holds only the in-frame ones, with some missing. The sample lists 95,000 to 110,000 clones, roughly 89% seen once, with 15% to 20% in the top ten. The sequenced sample was PBMCs. The source of these receptors is a man in his 60s with lung cancer. Each CDR3 is given with its conserved first and last residue. D genes are given only for firm matches. Clone size is given for some rows only: seen once, a few or many times, or a class if the clone is expanded.

d_call j_call clone_size v_call cdr3_nt cdr3_aa
NA TRBJ1-5 NA TRBV6-2/TRBV6-3 TGTGCCAGCAGTGTGGGCTATAGCAATCAGCCCCAGCATTTT CASSVGYSNQPQHF
NA TRBJ1-1 NA TRBV5-1 TGCGCCAGCAGCTTGGCACAGGGTGGTGAAGCTTTCTTT CASSLAQGGEAFF
NA TRBJ1-2 NA TRBV6-5 TGTGCCAGCAGTACATTAGGGACCGGCTATGGCTACACCTTC CASSTLGTGYGYTF
NA TRBJ2-5 NA TRBV18 TGTGCCAGCTCACCAGACGAGACCCAGTACTTC CASSPDETQYF
NA TRBJ1-2 NA TRBV15 TGTGCCACCAGCAGAGCCTCAGAGGTCGGCGATGGCTACACCTTC CATSRASEVGDGYTF
NA TRBJ1-1 NA TRBV5-4 TGTGCCAGCGGACAGAAACGGGACCGAAAGAACACTGAAGCTTTCTTT CASGQKRDRKNTEAFF
NA TRBJ2-4 NA TRBV7-3 TGTGCCAGCAGCTTAAAGGGGATCGACATTCAGTACTTC CASSLKGIDIQYF
NA TRBJ2-7 NA TRBV4-1 TGCGCCAGCAGCCGCTCAGGGCTCTCCTACGAGCAGTACTTC CASSRSGLSYEQYF
NA TRBJ2-7 NA TRBV5-6 TGTGCCAGCAGTCTTAGCTCCTACGAGCAGTACTTC CASSLSSYEQYF
TRBD2 TRBJ2-3 once TRBV7-9 TGTGCCAGCAGCATCGGGGCAGCGGGGGTCACAGATACGCAGTATTTT CASSIGAAGVTDTQYF
NA TRBJ1-1 NA TRBV18 TGTGCCAGCTCACCACTGGAGGTGAACACTGAAGCTTTCTTT CASSPLEVNTEAFF
TRBD1 TRBJ1-2 once TRBV5-4 TGTGCCAGCAGCAGCGGGACAGGTTTTAACTATGGCTACACCTTC CASSSGTGFNYGYTF
NA TRBJ2-7 NA TRBV6-6 TGTGCCAGCACGGAGGGACTGCGCTACGAGCAGTACTTC CASTEGLRYEQYF
TRBD2 TRBJ2-3 NA TRBV30 TGTGCCTGGAGAAATAGCGGGGGGGCAGATACGCAGTATTTT CAWRNSGGADTQYF
NA TRBJ1-1 NA TRBV29-1 TGCAGCGTTAGTAGCACTGAAGCTTTCTTT CSVSSTEAFF
TRBD1 TRBJ1-6 NA TRBV9 TGTGCCAGCAGCTCGCCCCAGGCAGGGGGGACAAATTCACCCCTCCACTTT CASSSPQAGGTNSPLHF
NA TRBJ1-2 NA TRBV6-5 TGTGCCAGCACTCGGGACTGGGGAAACTATGGCTACACCTTC CASTRDWGNYGYTF
TRBD2 TRBJ2-2 NA TRBV5-1 TGCGCCAGCAGCTTGATAGCGGGGGGCACCGGGGAGCTGTTTTTT CASSLIAGGTGELFF
TRBD1 TRBJ1-4 NA TRBV7-3 TGTGCCAGCAGCTTAATTCGTTGGACCGTGCGGGACAGGGTATTTGACGAAAAACTGTTTTTT CASSLIRWTVRDRVFDEKLFF
NA TRBJ2-7 NA TRBV18 TGTGCCAGCTCACCAGTCACCGGGACGGGAACCTACGAGCAGTACTTC CASSPVTGTGTYEQYF
TRBD2 TRBJ2-2 NA TRBV7-2 TGTGCCAGCAGCTTAGATTTGCTAGCGGGGGGACGGACCGGGGAGCTGTTTTTT CASSLDLLAGGRTGELFF
NA TRBJ1-1 once TRBV9 TGTGCCAGCAGCGTAGTCGACATGAACACTGAAGCTTTCTTT CASSVVDMNTEAFF
TRBD2 TRBJ2-3 NA TRBV19 TGTGCCAGTAGTACCGCCGGGACTAAAATAGATACGCAGTATTTT CASSTAGTKIDTQYF
NA TRBJ1-3 NA TRBV7-3 TGTGCCAGCAGCGATCCAGGACGCTCTGGAAACACCATATATTTT CASSDPGRSGNTIYF
NA TRBJ1-1 NA TRBV5-6 TGTGCCAGCAGCTTGGGGGGCCCGCGGGCTTTCTTT CASSLGGPRAFF
TRBD1 TRBJ1-4 NA TRBV29-1 TGCAGCGGGCGAAGGACAGGGGGAGATGAAAAACTGTTTTTT CSGRRTGGDEKLFF
TRBD2 TRBJ2-1 NA TRBV6-5 TGTGCCGCCGGGGGGGACTACAATGAGCAGTTCTTC CAAGGDYNEQFF
NA TRBJ1-3 few TRBV2 TGTGCCAGCAGTGTTGGAATGGGAAACACCATATATTTT CASSVGMGNTIYF
TRBD1 TRBJ1-1 few TRBV10-2 TGCGCCAGCGGCCGGGACAGGGGGAACACTGAAGCTTTCTTT CASGRDRGNTEAFF
NA TRBJ1-5 NA TRBV12-3/TRBV12-4 TGTGCCAGCAGTTTGGGGGGGAAACAGCCCCAGCATTTT CASSLGGKQPQHF
TRBD2 TRBJ2-2 NA TRBV7-2 TGTGCCAGCAGCTTAGGGCGCCTAGCGGGGGGGCGAGGTACCGGGGAGCTGTTTTTT CASSLGRLAGGRGTGELFF
TRBD1 TRBJ1-1 once TRBV7-2 TGTGCCAGCAGCTTACCGGACAGGGGGTGGAACACTGAAGCTTTCTTT CASSLPDRGWNTEAFF